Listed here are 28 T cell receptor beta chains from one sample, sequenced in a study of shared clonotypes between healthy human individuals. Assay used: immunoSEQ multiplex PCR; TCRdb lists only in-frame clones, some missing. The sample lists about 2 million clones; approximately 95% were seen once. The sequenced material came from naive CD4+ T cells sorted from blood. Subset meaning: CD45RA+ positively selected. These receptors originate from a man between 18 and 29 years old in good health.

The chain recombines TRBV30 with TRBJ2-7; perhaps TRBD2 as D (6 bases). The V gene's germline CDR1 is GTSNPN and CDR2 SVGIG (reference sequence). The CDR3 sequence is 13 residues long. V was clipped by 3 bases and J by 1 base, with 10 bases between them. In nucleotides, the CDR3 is TGTGCCTGGAGGACTAGAAGGTCCTACGAGCAGTACTTC. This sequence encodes CAWRTRRSYEQYF.

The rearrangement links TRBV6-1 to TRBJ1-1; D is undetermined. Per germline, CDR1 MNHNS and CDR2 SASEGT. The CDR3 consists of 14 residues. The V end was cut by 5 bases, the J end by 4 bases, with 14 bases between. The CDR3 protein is CASSYENRLTEAFF. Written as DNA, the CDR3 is TGTGCCAGCAGTTATGAGAACAGACTCACTGAAGCTTTCTTT.

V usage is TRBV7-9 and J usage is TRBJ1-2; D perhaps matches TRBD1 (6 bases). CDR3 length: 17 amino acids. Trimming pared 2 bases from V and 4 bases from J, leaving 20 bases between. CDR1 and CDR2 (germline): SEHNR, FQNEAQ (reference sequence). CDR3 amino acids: CASSLSRQAQSVYGYTF. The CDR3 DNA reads TGTGCCAGCAGCTTATCCCGACAGGCCCAGTCTGTCTATGGCTACACCTTC. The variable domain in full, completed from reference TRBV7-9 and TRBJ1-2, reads DTGVSQNPRHKITKRGQNVTFRCDPISEHNRLYWYRQTLGQGPEFLTYFQNEAQLEKSRLLSDRFSAERPKGSFSTLEIQRTEQGDSAMYLCASSLSRQAQSVYGYTFGSGTRLTVV.

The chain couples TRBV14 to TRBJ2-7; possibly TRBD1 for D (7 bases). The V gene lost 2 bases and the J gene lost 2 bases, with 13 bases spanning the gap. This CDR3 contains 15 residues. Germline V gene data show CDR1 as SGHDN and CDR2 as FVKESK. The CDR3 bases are TGTGCCAGCAGCCAATCTGCCAGGGGGGCCTACGAGCAGTACTTC. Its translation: CASSQSARGAYEQYF. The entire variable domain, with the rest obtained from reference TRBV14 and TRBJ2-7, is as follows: EAGVTQFPSHSVIEKGQTVTLRCDPISGHDNLYWYRRVMGKEIKFLLHFVKESKQDESGMPNNRFLAERTGGTYSTLKVQPAELEDSGVYFCASSQSARGAYEQYFGPGTRLTVT.

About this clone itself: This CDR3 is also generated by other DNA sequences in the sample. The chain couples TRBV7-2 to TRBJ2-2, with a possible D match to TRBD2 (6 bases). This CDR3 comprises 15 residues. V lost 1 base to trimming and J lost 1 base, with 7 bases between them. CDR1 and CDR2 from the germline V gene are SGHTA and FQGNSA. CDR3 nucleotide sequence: TGTGCCAGCAGCTTAGGCGGGGTGAACACCGGGGAGCTGTTTTTT. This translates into CASSLGGVNTGELFF.

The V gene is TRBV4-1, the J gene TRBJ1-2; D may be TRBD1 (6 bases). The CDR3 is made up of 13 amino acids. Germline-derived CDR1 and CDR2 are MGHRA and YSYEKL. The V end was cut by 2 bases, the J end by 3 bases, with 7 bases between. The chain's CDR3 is CASSQHRDYGYTF. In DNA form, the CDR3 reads TGCGCCAGCAGCCAACACAGGGACTATGGCTACACCTTC.

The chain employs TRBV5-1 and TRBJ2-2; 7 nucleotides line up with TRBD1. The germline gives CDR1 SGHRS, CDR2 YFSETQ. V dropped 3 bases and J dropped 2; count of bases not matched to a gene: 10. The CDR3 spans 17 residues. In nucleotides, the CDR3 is TGCGCCAGCAGCTCATTGACAGGGTTTAGAAACACCGGGGAGCTGTTTTTT. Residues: CASSSLTGFRNTGELFF.

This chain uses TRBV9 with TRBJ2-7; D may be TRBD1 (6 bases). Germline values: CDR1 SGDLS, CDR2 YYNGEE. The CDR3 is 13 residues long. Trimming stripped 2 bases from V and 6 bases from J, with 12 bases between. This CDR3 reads CASSVTGLGEQYF. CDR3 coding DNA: TGTGCCAGCAGCGTCACAGGGTTGGGCGAGCAGTACTTC.

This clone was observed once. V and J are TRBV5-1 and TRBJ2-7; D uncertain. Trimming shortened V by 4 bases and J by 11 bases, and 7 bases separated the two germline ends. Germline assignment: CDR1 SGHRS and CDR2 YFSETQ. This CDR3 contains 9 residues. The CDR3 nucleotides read TGCGCCAGCAGCCACCAAGAGTACTTC. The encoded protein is CASSHQEYF.

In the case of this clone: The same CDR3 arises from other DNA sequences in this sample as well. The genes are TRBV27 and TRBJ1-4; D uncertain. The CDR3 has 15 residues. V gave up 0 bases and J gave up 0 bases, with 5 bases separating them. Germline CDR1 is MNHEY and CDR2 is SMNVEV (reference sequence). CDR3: CASSLSPTTNEKLFF. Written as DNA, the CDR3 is TGTGCCAGCAGTTTATCCCCTACAACTAATGAAAAACTGTTTTTT.

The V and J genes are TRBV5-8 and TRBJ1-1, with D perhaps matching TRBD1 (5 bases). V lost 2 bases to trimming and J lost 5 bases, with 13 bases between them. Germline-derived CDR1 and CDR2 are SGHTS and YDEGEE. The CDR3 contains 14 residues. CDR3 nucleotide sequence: TGTGCCAGCAGCTTACGGGTTCAGGGAACTGAAGCTTTCTTT. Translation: CASSLRVQGTEAFF.

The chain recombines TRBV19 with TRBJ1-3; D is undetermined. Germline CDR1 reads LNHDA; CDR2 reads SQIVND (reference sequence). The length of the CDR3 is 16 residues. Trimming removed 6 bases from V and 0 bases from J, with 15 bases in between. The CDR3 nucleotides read TGTGCCAGTAGCCAACCCCCAGTCGGCTCTGGAAACACCATATATTTT. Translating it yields CASSQPPVGSGNTIYF. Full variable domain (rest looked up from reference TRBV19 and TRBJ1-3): DGGITQSPKYLFRKEGQNVTLSCEQNLNHDAMYWYRQDPGQGLRLIYYSQIVNDFQKGDIAEGYSVSREKKESFPLTVTSAQKNPTAFYLCASSQPPVGSGNTIYFGEGSWLTVV.

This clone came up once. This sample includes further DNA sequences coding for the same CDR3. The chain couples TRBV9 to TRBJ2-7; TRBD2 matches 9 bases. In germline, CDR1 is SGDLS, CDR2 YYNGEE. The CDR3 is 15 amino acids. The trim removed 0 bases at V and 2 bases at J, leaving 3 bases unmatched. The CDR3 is CASSVGLAGTYEQYF. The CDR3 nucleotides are TGTGCCAGCAGCGTAGGCCTAGCGGGAACCTACGAGCAGTACTTC.

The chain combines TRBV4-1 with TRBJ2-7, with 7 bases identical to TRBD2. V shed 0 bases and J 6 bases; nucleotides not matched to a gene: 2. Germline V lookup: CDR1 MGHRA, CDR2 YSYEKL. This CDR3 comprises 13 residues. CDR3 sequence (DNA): TGCGCCAGCAGCCAAGAGTGGGGGGGCGAGCAGTACTTC. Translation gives CASSQEWGGEQYF.

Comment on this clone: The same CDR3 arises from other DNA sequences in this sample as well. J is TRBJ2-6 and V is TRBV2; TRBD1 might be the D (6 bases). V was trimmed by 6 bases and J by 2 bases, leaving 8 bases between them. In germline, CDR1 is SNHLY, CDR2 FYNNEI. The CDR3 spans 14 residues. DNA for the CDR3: TGTGCCAGCAGACAGGGAACTGGGGCCAACGTCCTGACTTTC. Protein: CASRQGTGANVLTF. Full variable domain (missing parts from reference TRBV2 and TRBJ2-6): EPEVTQTPSHQVTQMGQEVILRCVPISNHLYFYWYRQILGQKVEFLVSFYNNEISEKSEIFDDQFSVERPDGSNFTLKIRSTKLEDSAMYFCASRQGTGANVLTFGAGSRLTVL.

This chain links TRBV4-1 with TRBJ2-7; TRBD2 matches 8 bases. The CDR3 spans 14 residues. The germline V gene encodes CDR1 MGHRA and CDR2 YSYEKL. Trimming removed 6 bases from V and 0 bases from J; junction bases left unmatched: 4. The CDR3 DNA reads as TGCGCCAGCAGTCAGAGCGGGGGCTCCTACGAGCAGTACTTC. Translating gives CASSQSGGSYEQYF.

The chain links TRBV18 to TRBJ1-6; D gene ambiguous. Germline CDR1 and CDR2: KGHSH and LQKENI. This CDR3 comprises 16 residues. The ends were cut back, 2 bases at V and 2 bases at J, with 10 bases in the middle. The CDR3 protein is CASSPLREPYNSPLHF. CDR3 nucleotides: TGTGCCAGCTCACCATTAAGGGAACCCTATAATTCACCCCTCCACTTT.

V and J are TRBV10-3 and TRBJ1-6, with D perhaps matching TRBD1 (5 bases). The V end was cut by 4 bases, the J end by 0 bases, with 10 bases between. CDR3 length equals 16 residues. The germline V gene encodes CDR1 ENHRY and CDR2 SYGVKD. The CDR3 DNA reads TGTGCCATCAGTGTAGGGGAGAGCTCCTATAATTCACCCCTCCACTTT. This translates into CAISVGESSYNSPLHF.

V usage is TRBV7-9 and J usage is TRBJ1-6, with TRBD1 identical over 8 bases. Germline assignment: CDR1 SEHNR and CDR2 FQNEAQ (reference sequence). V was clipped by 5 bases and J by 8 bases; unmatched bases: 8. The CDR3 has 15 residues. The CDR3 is CASSTGQGRDSPLHF. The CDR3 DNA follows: TGTGCCAGCAGCACAGGACAGGGCCGTGATTCACCCCTCCACTTT.

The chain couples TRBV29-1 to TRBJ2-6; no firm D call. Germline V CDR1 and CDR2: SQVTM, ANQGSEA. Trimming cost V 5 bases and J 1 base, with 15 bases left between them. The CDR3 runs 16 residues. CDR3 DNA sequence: TGCAGCGTTCCGCGGACCGGCGAGTCTGGGGCCAACGTCCTGACTTTC. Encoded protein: CSVPRTGESGANVLTF.

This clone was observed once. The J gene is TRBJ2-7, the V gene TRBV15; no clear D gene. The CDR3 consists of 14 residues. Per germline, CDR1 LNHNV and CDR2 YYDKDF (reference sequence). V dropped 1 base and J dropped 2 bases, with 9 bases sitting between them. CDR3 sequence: CATSRVHGPYEQYF. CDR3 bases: TGTGCCACCAGCAGAGTTCACGGACCCTACGAGCAGTACTTC.

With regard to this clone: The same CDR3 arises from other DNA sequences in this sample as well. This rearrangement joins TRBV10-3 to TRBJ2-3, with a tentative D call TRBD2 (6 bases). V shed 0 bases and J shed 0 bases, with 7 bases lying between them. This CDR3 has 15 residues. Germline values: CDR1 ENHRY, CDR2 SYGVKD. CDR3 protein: CAISESGGSTDTQYF. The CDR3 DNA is TGTGCCATCAGTGAGTCGGGGGGAAGCACAGATACGCAGTATTTT.

CDR3 DNA sequence: TGTGCCAGCAGTCCGTCGACAGGGGCTATCTCCTACGAGCAGTACTTC. This codes for CASSPSTGAISYEQYF. The rearrangement links TRBV27 to TRBJ2-7; TRBD1 matches at 8 bases. Germline V lookup: CDR1 MNHEY, CDR2 SMNVEV (reference sequence). With 5 bases clipped from V and 0 bases from J, the junction kept 9 bases outside the gene matches. The CDR3 runs 16 residues.

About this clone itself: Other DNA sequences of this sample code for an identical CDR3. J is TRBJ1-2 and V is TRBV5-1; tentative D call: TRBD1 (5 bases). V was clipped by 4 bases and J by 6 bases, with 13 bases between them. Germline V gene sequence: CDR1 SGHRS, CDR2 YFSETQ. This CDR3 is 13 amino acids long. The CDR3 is CASSLRQGDGYTF. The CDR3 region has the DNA TGCGCCAGCAGCCTCCGGCAAGGGGATGGCTACACCTTC.

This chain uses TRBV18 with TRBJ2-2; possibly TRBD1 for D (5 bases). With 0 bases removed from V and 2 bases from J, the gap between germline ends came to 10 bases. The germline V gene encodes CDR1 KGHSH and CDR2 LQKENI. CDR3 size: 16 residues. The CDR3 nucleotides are TGTGCCAGCTCACCACCGAGCAGGGCTAACACCGGGGAGCTGTTTTTT. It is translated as CASSPPSRANTGELFF.

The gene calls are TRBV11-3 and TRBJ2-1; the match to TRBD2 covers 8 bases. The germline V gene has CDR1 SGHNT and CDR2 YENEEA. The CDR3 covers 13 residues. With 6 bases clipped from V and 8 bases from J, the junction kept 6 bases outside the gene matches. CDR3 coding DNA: TGTGCCAGCAGTCCCGCCGGGGGGGATGAGCAGTTCTTC. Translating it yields CASSPAGGDEQFF.

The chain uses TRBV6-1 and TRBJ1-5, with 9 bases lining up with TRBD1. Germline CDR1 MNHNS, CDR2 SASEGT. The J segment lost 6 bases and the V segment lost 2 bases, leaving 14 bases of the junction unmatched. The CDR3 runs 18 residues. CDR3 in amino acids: CASSESPGQGGKGQPQHF. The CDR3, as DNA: TGTGCCAGCAGTGAATCCCCGGGACAGGGCGGAAAGGGTCAGCCCCAGCATTTT.

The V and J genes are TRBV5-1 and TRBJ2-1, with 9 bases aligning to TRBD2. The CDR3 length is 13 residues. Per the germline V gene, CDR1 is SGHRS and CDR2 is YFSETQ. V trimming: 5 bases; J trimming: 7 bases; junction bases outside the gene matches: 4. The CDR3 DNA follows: TGCGCCAGCAGAATAGCGGGGGAGAATGAGCAGTTCTTC. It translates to CASRIAGENEQFF.